This T cell receptor beta chain appears in the sequencing data of a study of cytomegalovirus exposure and HLA in healthy donors (dated by TCRdb to 2017 to 2019). In the study overall: According to an earlier analysis of around 600 of the donors, 200 million or so T cells yielded 117 million unique TCR beta sequences and 276 Gb of sequence data. About 320 gigabases of sequencing data and around 87 million unique TCR sequences were included in an early release covering 550 to 800 HLA-typed donors. The genetic ancestry cluster associated with self-reported Caucasian donors included about 84% of the approximately 410 genotyped donors. The study was designed to test whether signatures of past pathogen exposure could be identified by cataloging public T cell receptors. The study used immunosequencing to profile the T cell repertoires of more than 650 subjects and linked those repertoires to cytomegalovirus serostatus. Along with the approximately 650-subject first cohort, a separate validation cohort of over a hundred different subjects was used. The study combined high-throughput TCR immunosequencing, statistical association of individual TCRs with disease status, and machine learning to predict cytomegalovirus infection status. A later analysis re-examined previously published TCR beta repertoires from about 670 donors and added high-resolution HLA genotyping to investigate patterns of TCR occurrence. In the later analysis, no new phenotypic data were used to find candidate immune exposures; instead, reliance was placed on TCR beta sequences and their occurrence across donors. In an earlier analysis of roughly 600 of the donors, high-throughput TCR beta sequencing was used to judge whether each TCR beta V gene segment behaved as functional or pseudogenic. Donor age, sex, ethnicity and CMV serostatus were compiled together with the repertoire data. In a later genetic analysis, genome-wide SNP genotypes for about three fifths of the roughly 670 donors were used, and that subset was treated as a discovery cohort. Every repertoire in the discovery cohort had been generated on one and the same sequencing platform. Class I and class II HLA loci were covered by the typing at four-digit resolution. Typing coverage differed by locus: A, B, C, DRB1 and DQB1 were typed in roughly 620-640 donors, DQA1 in 500 to 550, DPA1 in 600 to 610, and DPB1 in roughly 470. Roughly five DR-DQ haplotypes were handled as single units for association and clustering, since linkage in the cohort was strong. Across some 400 genotyped donors of the cohort, an average of roughly 250,000 unique TCR beta nucleotide sequences per donor were sequenced, and about a sixth of those sequences were non-productive. Study-level results and caveats: Seventeen rarely observed V segments, including chromosome 9 orphons, were excluded from the earlier analysis of approximately 600 of the donors because counts were too low. The presence/absence analyses assumed that sequencing depth was roughly uniform across donors, and that assumption may not be true. Specific HLA alleles were associated with 16,951 TCR beta sequences at a false discovery rate of 0.05 in a later analysis. Correlated functional status among segregating V segments might reflect linkage disequilibrium, but an unknown experimental factor could not be ruled out. A further reported finding was that TCR beta sequences accurately predicted the HLA-A and HLA-B alleles for most subjects in the first cohort. A later analysis found that most CMV-associated TCR beta chains appeared HLA-restricted, with HLA associations seemingly driven largely by CMV exposure. When HLA alleles, especially DR and DQ, strongly co-occurred, TCR associations were difficult to assign to individual alleles. A later analysis found that HLA-associated TCR beta chains were more clonally expanded and had lower generation probabilities than equally common non-associated chains. While some public TCRs were present in many individuals, most TCR sequences turned up only very rarely across donors. In an earlier analysis of fewer than 700 of the donors, most TCR beta V segments appeared in productive rearrangements about 87% or about 30% of the time, broadly matching IMGT annotations. The authors suggested that the approach could potentially be extended to other disease states and immunological phenotypes. Cytomegalovirus status was reported to be diagnosed by the classifier with high specificity and sensitivity in both the original and validation cohorts. The only immune exposure information available for the cohort was CMV serostatus. In vitro tests confirmed that a few of the cytomegalovirus-associated TCR beta chains recognize cytomegalovirus antigens. A cluster of highly shared sequence variants was judged likely to represent a technical artifact of the sequencing pipeline. A total of fewer than 200 TCR beta chains were listed by the study as associated with cytomegalovirus. Because HLA typing was unavailable for some donors at each locus, only the typed subset was used in association tests. Only TCR beta chains were sequenced in this cohort, and the absence of alpha or paired-chain data limited detectable features. A later analysis reported that several top co-occurrence clusters appeared linked to parvovirus B19, influenza, CMV and Epstein-Barr virus. According to a later genetic analysis, donors in an Asian-associated ancestry cluster had fewer N-insertions in productive TCRs than the approximately 670-donor mean. In a later analysis, TCR association rates were found to vary across HLA loci, with the most associated TCRs seen for DRB1 alleles and the fewest for HLA-C alleles. An association between a missense DCLRE1C variant and V-gene and J-gene trimming of TCR beta chains was found in a later genetic analysis and replicated in an independent cohort.

In total, 630 or so healthy bone marrow donors made up the cohort. At the time of sampling, all cohort members were nominally healthy, though unrecorded immune exposures were likely present. The donor tested CMV seropositive and was one of the 289 seropositive cohort members. Each donor provided a peripheral blood sample, and peripheral blood mononuclear cells were used for TCR beta sequencing. Genomic DNA extraction from the blood cell samples was performed with the Qiagen DNeasy Blood Extraction Kit. The library came from the immunoSEQ multiplex PCR assay. For the multiplex PCR, a mixture combining 60 forward primers for TCR Vbeta segments and 13 reverse primers for TCR Jbeta segments was used. The CDR3 region of rearranged TCR beta genes was amplified from genomic DNA by a multiplex PCR assay. The amplified TCR beta libraries were sequenced on the Illumina HiSeq System as 87-base-pair reads. As for the original processing: A later analysis tallied around 82 million unique TCR beta chains across the 660 or so repertoires, and about 10 million of those chains were shared by two or more donors. Raw reads were error-corrected and collapsed into unique sequences with a nearest-neighbor algorithm that merged closely related sequences to remove PCR and sequencing errors. Alignment of CDR3 sequences to IMGT reference sequences was used to assign V, D and J gene segments. For a sequence to be retained, a match of at least six nucleotides was required to both a V gene segment and a J gene segment. A rearrangement counted as productive if the CDR3 had no stop codons and remained in frame with V and J, and every other rearrangement counted as non-productive. CDR3 was defined by IMGT convention, running from the second conserved V-encoded cysteine to the conserved J-encoded phenylalanine. In an earlier analysis of just under 600 of the donors, sequences lacking an unambiguous match to a single V gene segment were excluded. In an earlier analysis of about 590 of the donors, a V segment was called functional when productive rearrangements were above 56.7%, and segregating when the standard deviation between donors exceeded 5%. A statistical classification framework was built to diagnose cytomegalovirus status from the catalog of TCR beta chain sequences. V and J gene assignment, in a later analysis, came from comparing TCR nucleotide sequences with IMGT/GENE-DB human TR gene sequences. In a later analysis, CDR3 sequences and most-parsimonious VDJ recombination scenarios were assigned using the TCRdist pipeline. In a later analysis, every TCR beta chain was defined by the combination of its CDR3 amino acid sequence and its V-gene family, and reads without a unique V-gene family were dropped. A later analysis removed 550 to 700 highly shared, low-generation-probability nucleotide sequences to deal with suspected cross-contamination and a sequencing artifact. A later analysis calculated a clonal expansion index for each public chain from normalized within-repertoire ranks of inferred template counts. In a later analysis, generation probabilities were computed with a VDJ recombination model fitted to out-of-frame rearrangements, and the resulting probabilities were checked against IGoR. Hypergeometric tests were used in a later analysis to score TCR-TCR, TCR-HLA and TCR-CMV co-occurrence, with a repertoire-size bias correction applied to the TCR pairs. In a later analysis, false discovery rates were estimated by permuting HLA or CMV assignments 20 times. In a later analysis, co-occurring TCRs were grouped using DBSCAN, with TCRdist sequence similarity added in when clustering inside HLA-allele-positive subsets. For co-occurrence clustering, repertoires with fewer than 30,000 or more than 120,000 public chains were excluded, along with roughly 5 repertoires with anomalous nucleotide sharing. Sourced from immuneACCESS, this table was stored by TCRdb with only in-frame sequences that have V and J called. A share of the clones is absent; for the studies checked, an unresolved V gene accounts for under half, and the remainder has no known explanation. V and J calls and clone size are as listed in that table; D and trimming were resolved from the DNA. This sample lists 110,000 or so clones; just under 70% were detected once. Around 5.4% of the sample comes from the top ten.

This clone has only a few counts. The antigen it binds to is not known. No much larger clonotype is one base removed from it; base qualities were not supplied. This clonotype was obtained from a woman aged 65 to 85 in good health and CMV-seropositive. The specimen was PBMCs.

The CDR3 in this case is CASTARGTSIGGGELFF. The DNA is TGTGCCAGCACCGCGCGGGGAACCAGCATAGGTGGCGGGGAGCTGTTTTTT. Rearrangement joined TRBV28 to TRBJ2-2; the D region possibly corresponds to TRBD2 (6 bases align). There are 17 amino acids in the CDR3, from cysteine to phenylalanine inclusive. Kept here is only the CDR3 DNA, which spans 51 bases and is read in frame from base 1. At the junction V is shortened by 7 bases and J by 7 bases, with 25 bases in between. For CDR1 and CDR2, the germline V gene lists MDHEN and SYDVKM.